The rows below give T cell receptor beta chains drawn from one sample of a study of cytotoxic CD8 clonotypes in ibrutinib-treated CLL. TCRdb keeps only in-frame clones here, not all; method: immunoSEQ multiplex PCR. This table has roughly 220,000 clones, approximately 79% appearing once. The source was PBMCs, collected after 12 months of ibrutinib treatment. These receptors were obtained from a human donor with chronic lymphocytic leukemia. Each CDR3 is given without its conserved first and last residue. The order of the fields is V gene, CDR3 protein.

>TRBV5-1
ASSFSRGLAETQY
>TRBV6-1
ASRHGTEQGRYT
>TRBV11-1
ASSLVSGGGEQF
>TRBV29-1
SVYGQSQETQY
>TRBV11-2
ASSLDQGRETQY
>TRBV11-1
ASSSNPGHQETQY
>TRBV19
ASVKAGEYEQY
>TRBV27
ASSLFQGRQPQH
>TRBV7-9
ASSLVGASTDTQY
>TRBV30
AWAGDRGTIY
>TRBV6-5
ASSRDRVMNGYT
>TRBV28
ASKPGLARADTQY
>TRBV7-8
ASRGLSGDSPLH
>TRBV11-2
ASSPTGDEQY
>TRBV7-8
ASSLYTGSYNEQF
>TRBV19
ASSITLVAMGDNEQF
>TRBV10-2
ASSEGLAGRRTSTDTQY
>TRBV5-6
ASSVSDRMNTEAF
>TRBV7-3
ASSSTGLINEQF
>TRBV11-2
ASSLRQLNTEAF
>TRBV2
ASSRLAGGYEQY
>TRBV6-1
ASSEGTAGAYEQY
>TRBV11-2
ASSFTDGSYEQY
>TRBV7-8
ASSPFDRGSEQY
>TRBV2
ASSLGTPMNNEQF
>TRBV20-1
SVGGPGELF
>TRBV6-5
ASSFQGNEQF
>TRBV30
AWTSTAGQPQH
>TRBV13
ASRRQANYGYT
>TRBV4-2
ASSPGTSGGADEQY
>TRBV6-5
ASSYRGLAGETQY
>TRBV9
ASSVVGQGALNTEAF
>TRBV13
ASSLQRFGNTIY
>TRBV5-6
ASSLGQANYGYT
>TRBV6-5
ASSLSPGLEFDEQF
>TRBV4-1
ASSQDGPWGNEQF
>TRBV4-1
ASSQASGGGGPQETQY
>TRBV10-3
AISEGQDSNQPQH
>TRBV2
ASSRIDGGPQH
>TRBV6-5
ASRGTGALPYEQY
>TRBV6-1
ASSEGRGEGYGYT
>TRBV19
ASSPSRGTYEQY
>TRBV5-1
ASSEGQGLHTGELF
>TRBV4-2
ASSQVPVANYGYT
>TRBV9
ASSVGPGTLYEQY
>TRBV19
ASSISSGNYEQY
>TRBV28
ASSLRGARVQH
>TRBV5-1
ASSFGQGNTEAF
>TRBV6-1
ASSNQPQH
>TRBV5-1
ASSSGQVNEQY
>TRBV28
ASSSGQLGEQY
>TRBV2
ATGGGEQF
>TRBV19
ASSNSGGQYAGELF
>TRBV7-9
ASSLLDRAPSGNEQF
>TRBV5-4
ASSRETYEQY